Here is one T cell receptor (beta chain) with its context. Primers included in the PCR were 60 Vbeta and 13 Jbeta primers. Repertoires were generated with immunoSEQ multiplex PCR, while TCRdb's copy carries only in-frame clones and drops some. The sample lists roughly 100,000 clones, under 80% seen once, with 10% to 13% in the top ten. This CDR3 contains 13 residues. CDR1 SGHVS and CDR2 FNYEAQ come from the germline V gene. V was clipped by 7 bases and J by 5 bases, with 14 bases between them. The data originate from a study of cytomegalovirus exposure and HLA in healthy donors. This TCR was recovered from a woman younger than 35 in good health and CMV-seropositive. The chain recombines TRBV7-6 with TRBJ1-1; no clear D. Sequenced sample: PBMCs. The CDR3 region is CASTLVRGTEAFF. CDR3 nucleotide sequence: TGTGCCAGCACCCTCGTGAGAGGAACTGAAGCTTTCTTT. Filled out from reference TRBV7-6 and TRBJ1-1, the complete variable domain reads GAGVSQSPRYKVTKRGQDVALRCDPISGHVSLYWYRQALGQGPEFLTYFNYEAQQDKSGLPNDRFSAERPEGSISTLTIQRTEQRDSAMYRCASTLVRGTEAFFGQGTRLTVV.